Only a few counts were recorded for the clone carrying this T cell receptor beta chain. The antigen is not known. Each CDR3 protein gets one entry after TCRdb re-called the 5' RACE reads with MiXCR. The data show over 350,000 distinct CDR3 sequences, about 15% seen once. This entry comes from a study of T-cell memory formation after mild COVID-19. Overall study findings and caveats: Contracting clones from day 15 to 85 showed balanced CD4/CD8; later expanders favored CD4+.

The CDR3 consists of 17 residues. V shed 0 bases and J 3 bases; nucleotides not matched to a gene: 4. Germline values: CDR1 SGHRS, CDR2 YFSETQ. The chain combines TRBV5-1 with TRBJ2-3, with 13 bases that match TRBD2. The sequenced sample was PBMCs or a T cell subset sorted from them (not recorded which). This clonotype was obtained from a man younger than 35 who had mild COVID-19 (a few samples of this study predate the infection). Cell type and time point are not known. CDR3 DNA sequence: TGCGCCAGCAGCTTGGCCGGACTAGCGGGGGTGACAGATACGCAGTATTTT. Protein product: CASSLAGLAGVTDTQYF.